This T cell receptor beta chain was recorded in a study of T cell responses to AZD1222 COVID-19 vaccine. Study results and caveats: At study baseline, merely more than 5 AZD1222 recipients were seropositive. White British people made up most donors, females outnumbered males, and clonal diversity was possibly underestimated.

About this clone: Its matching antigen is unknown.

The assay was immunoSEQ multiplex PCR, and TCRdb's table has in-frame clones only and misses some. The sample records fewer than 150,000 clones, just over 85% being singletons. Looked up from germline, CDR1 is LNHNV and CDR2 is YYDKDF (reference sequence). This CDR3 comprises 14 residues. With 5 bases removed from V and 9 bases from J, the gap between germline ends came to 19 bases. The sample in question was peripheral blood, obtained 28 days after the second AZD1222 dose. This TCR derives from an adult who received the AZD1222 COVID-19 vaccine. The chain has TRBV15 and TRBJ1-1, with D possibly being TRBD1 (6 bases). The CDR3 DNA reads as TGTGCCACCAGCCCTCCGGGGGCTGGTCTCCAAGCTTTCTTT. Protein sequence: CATSPPGAGLQAFF.